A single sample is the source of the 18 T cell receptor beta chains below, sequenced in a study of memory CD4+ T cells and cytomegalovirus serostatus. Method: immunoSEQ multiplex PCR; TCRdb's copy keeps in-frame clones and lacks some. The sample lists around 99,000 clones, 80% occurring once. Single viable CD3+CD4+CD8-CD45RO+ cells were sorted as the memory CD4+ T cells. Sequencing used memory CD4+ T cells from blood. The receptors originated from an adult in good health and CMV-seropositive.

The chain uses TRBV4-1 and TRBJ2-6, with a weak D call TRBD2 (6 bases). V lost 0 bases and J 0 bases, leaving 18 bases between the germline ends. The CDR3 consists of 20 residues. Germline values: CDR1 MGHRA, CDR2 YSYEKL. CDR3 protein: CASSQDPSGRETSGANVLTF. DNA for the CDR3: TGCGCCAGCAGCCAAGACCCCTCGGGGCGGGAAACCTCTGGGGCCAACGTCCTGACTTTC.

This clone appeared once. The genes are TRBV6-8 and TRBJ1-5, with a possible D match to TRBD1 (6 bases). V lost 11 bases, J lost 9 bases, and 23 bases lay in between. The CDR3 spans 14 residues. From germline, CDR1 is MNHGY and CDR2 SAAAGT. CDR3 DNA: TGTGCCGTCCGGGACACTCTGATTTTGCTGCCCCAGCATTTT. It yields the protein CAVRDTLILLPQHF.

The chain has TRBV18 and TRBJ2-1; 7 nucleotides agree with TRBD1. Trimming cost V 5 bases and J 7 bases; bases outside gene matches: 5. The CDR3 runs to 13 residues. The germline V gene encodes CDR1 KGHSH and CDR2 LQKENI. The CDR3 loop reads CASSNDRVNEQFF. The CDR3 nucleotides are TGTGCCAGCTCAAACGACAGGGTTAATGAGCAGTTCTTC.

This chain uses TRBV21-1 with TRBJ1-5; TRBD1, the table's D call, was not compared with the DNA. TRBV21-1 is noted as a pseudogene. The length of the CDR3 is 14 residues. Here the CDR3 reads CASSKAQSNQPQHF. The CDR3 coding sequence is TGTGCCAGCAGCAAAGCTCAGAGCAATCAGCCCCAGCATTTT.

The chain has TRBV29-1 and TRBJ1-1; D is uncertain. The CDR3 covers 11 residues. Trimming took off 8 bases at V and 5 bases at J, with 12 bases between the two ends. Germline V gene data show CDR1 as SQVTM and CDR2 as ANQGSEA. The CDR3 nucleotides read TGCAGCCCCGGATTCTTGACTGAAGCTTTCTTT. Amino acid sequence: CSPGFLTEAFF.

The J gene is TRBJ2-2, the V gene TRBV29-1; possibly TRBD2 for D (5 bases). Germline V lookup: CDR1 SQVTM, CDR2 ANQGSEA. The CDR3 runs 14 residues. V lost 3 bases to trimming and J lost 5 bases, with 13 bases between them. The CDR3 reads CSVDAAPGTGELFF. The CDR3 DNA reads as TGCAGCGTTGACGCTGCCCCGGGGACCGGGGAGCTGTTTTTT.

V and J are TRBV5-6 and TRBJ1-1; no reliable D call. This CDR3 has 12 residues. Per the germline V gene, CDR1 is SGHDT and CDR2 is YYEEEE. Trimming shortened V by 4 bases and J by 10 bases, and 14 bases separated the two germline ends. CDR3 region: CASSLPPGRAFF. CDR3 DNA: TGTGCCAGCAGCCTTCCCCCGGGAAGAGCTTTCTTT.

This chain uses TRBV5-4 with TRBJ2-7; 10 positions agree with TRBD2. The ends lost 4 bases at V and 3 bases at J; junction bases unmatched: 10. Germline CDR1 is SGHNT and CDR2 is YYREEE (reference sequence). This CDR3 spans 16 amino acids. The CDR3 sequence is CASSPAGTSALYEQYF. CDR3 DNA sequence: TGTGCCAGCAGCCCGGCCGGGACTAGCGCCCTCTACGAGCAGTACTTC.

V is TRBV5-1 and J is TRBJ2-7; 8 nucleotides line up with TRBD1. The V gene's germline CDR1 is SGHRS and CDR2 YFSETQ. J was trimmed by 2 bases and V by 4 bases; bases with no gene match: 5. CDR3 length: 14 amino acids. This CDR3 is CASSAGQGTYEQYF. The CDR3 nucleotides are TGCGCCAGCAGCGCTGGACAGGGAACCTACGAGCAGTACTTC.

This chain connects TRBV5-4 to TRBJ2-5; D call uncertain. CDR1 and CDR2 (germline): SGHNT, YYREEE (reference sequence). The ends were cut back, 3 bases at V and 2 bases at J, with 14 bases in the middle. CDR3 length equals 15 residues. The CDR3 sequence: CASSSTPASQETQYF. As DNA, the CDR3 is TGTGCCAGCAGCTCAACCCCGGCGTCTCAAGAGACCCAGTACTTC.

This chain's CDR3 is CASSPVETEFKETQYF. CDR3 nucleotides: TGCGCCAGCAGCCCGGTGGAGACGGAATTTAAAGAGACCCAGTACTTC. This chain links TRBV5-1 with TRBJ2-5; D uncertain. V dropped 4 bases and J dropped 3 bases, with 19 bases sitting between them. Germline lookup yields CDR1 SGHRS and CDR2 YFSETQ. CDR3 length: 16 residues.

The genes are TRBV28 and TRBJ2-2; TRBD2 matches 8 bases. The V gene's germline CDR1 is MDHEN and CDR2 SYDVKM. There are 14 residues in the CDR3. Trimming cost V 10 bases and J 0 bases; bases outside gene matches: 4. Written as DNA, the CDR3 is TGTGCCATCCGGGAGGGAACGAACACCGGGGAGCTGTTTTTT. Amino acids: CAIREGTNTGELFF.

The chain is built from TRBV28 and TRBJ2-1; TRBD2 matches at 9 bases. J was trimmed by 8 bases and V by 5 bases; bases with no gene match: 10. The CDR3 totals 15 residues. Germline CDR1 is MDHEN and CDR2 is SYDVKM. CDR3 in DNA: TGTGCCAGCAGTCCGACGGCGGGAGGGCCCTATGAGCAGTTCTTC. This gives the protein CASSPTAGGPYEQFF. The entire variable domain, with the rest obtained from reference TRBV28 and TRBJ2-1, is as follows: DVKVTQSSRYLVKRTGEKVFLECVQDMDHENMFWYRQDPGLGLRLIYFSYDVKMKEKGDIPEGYSVSREKKERFSLILESASTNQTSMYLCASSPTAGGPYEQFFGPGTRLTVL.

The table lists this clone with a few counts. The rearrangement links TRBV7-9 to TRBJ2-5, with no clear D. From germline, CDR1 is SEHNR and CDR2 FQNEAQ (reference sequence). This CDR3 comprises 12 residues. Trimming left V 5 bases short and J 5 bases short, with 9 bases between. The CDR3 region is CASSLKSETQYF. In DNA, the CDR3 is TGTGCCAGCAGCCTGAAGAGCGAGACCCAGTACTTC.

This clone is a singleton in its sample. For the CDR3, the DNA is TGTGCCAGCAGCAGACAGGAGTGGGAGCAGTACTTC. This encodes CASSRQEWEQYF. The chain carries TRBV6-1 and TRBJ2-7, with D perhaps matching TRBD1 (6 bases). This CDR3 has 12 residues. Germline values: CDR1 MNHNS, CDR2 SASEGT. Trimming took off 6 bases at V and 7 bases at J, with 13 bases between the two ends.

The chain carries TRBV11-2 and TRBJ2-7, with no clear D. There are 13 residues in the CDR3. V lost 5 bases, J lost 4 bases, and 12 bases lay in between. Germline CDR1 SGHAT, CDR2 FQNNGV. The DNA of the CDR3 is TGTGCCAGCAGCCCTAACCACATATACGAGCAGTACTTC. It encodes CASSPNHIYEQYF.

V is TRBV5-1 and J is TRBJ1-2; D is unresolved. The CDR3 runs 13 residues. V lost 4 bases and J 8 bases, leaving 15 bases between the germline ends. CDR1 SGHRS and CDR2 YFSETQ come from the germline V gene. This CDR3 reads CASSLGPLGGYTF. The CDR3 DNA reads TGCGCCAGCAGCCTCGGGCCCCTGGGGGGCTACACCTTC. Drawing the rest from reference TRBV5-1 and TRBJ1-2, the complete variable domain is KAGVTQTPRYLIKTRGQQVTLSCSPISGHRSVSWYQQTPGQGLQFLFEYFSETQRNKGNFPGRFSGRQFSNSRSEMNVSTLELGDSALYLCASSLGPLGGYTFGSGTRLTVV.

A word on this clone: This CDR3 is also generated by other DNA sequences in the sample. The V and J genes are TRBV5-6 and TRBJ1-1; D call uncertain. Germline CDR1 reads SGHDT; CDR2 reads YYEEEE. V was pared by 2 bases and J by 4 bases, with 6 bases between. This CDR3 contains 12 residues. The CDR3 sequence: CASSLGRTEAFF. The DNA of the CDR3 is TGTGCCAGCAGCTTAGGACGCACTGAAGCTTTCTTT.